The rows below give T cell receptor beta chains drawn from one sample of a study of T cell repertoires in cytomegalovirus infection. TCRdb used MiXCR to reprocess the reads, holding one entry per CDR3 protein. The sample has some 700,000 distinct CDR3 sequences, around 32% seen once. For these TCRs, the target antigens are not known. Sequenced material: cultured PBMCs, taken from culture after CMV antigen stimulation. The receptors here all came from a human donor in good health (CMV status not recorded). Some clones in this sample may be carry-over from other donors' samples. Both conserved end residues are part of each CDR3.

CDR3aa: CASSPRGAVTDTQYF
v_gene: TRBV18
j_gene: TRBJ2-3

CDR3aa: CASSIVGQPNQPQHF
v_gene: TRBV19
j_gene: TRBJ1-5

CDR3aa: CASSPGHSKETQYF
v_gene: TRBV6-8
j_gene: TRBJ2-5

CDR3aa: CASGLNRGTDTQYF
v_gene: TRBV12-5
j_gene: TRBJ2-3

CDR3aa: CASSWLVGGNQPQHF
v_gene: TRBV6-1
j_gene: TRBJ1-5

CDR3aa: CASSLSRSGAADNEQFF
v_gene: TRBV11-2
j_gene: TRBJ2-1

CDR3aa: CSARPAGSNQPQHF
v_gene: TRBV20-1
j_gene: TRBJ1-5

CDR3aa: CASSYLQDSYEQYF
v_gene: TRBV6-6
j_gene: TRBJ2-7

CDR3aa: CASSDRTSGPNNEQFF
v_gene: TRBV27
j_gene: TRBJ2-1

CDR3aa: CAINRWQIGSYGYTF
v_gene: TRBV10-3
j_gene: TRBJ1-2

CDR3aa: CASNPTSGRNTGELFF
v_gene: TRBV19
j_gene: TRBJ2-2

CDR3aa: CASSPAGTTNQPQHF
v_gene: TRBV19
j_gene: TRBJ1-5

CDR3aa: CSARQGAGAGYNEQFF
v_gene: TRBV20-1
j_gene: TRBJ2-1

CDR3aa: CASTVSPGDEQYF
v_gene: TRBV6-1
j_gene: TRBJ2-7

CDR3aa: CASSSDAQMRAFF
v_gene: TRBV12-3/TRBV12-4
j_gene: TRBJ1-1

CDR3aa: CASSLTPADNSPLHF
v_gene: TRBV7-2
j_gene: TRBJ1-6

CDR3aa: CAIRGKDRGLSYEQYF
v_gene: TRBV10-3
j_gene: TRBJ2-7

CDR3aa: CASSLDHQGFYEQYF
v_gene: TRBV7-9
j_gene: TRBJ2-7

CDR3aa: CASSQGVTQGMGYF
v_gene: TRBV3-1
j_gene: TRBJ2-7

CDR3aa: CASSVWESNQPQHF
v_gene: TRBV12-3/TRBV12-4
j_gene: TRBJ1-5

CDR3aa: CASSLASVSYEQYF
v_gene: TRBV7-2
j_gene: TRBJ2-7

CDR3aa: CASSLGGDWDYEQYF
v_gene: TRBV7-8
j_gene: TRBJ2-7

CDR3aa: CSASRRGHNEQFF
v_gene: TRBV20-1
j_gene: TRBJ2-1

CDR3aa: CASSLSTGPGEKLFF
v_gene: TRBV7-2
j_gene: TRBJ1-4

CDR3aa: CASSIAFFSGYTF
v_gene: TRBV19
j_gene: TRBJ1-2

CDR3aa: CASSLRGGSPHEQFF
v_gene: TRBV11-3
j_gene: TRBJ2-1

CDR3aa: CASSTGVKTYEQYF
v_gene: TRBV27
j_gene: TRBJ2-7

CDR3aa: CATIEAFF
v_gene: TRBV24-1
j_gene: TRBJ1-1

CDR3aa: CASSRPYFWETQYF
v_gene: TRBV7-9
j_gene: TRBJ2-5

CDR3aa: CASSLTGGQGASGTEAFF
v_gene: TRBV7-2
j_gene: TRBJ1-1

CDR3aa: CASSYSVAGGQETQYF
v_gene: TRBV6-2/TRBV6-3
j_gene: TRBJ2-5

CDR3aa: CSAREQREVSYEQYF
v_gene: TRBV20-1
j_gene: TRBJ2-7

CDR3aa: CSASSPGGAGGPDEQFF
v_gene: TRBV20-1
j_gene: TRBJ2-1

CDR3aa: CASSSRTARYEQYF
v_gene: TRBV27
j_gene: TRBJ2-7

CDR3aa: CASSYPPPAYNEQFF
v_gene: TRBV6-6
j_gene: TRBJ2-1

CDR3aa: CASSPVIAGGWETQYF
v_gene: TRBV7-2
j_gene: TRBJ2-5

CDR3aa: CASSHRLARYEQYF
v_gene: TRBV14
j_gene: TRBJ2-7

CDR3aa: CASSLSLGLGSPLHF
v_gene: TRBV7-2
j_gene: TRBJ1-6

CDR3aa: CASSYTEPYNSPLHF
v_gene: TRBV6-5
j_gene: TRBJ1-6

CDR3aa: CASSLEGSSHRPRYEQYF
v_gene: TRBV7-2
j_gene: TRBJ2-7

CDR3aa: CASSQGIRPRGANVLTF
v_gene: TRBV14
j_gene: TRBJ2-6

CDR3aa: CASSLSRPGGTQYF
v_gene: TRBV11-2
j_gene: TRBJ2-5